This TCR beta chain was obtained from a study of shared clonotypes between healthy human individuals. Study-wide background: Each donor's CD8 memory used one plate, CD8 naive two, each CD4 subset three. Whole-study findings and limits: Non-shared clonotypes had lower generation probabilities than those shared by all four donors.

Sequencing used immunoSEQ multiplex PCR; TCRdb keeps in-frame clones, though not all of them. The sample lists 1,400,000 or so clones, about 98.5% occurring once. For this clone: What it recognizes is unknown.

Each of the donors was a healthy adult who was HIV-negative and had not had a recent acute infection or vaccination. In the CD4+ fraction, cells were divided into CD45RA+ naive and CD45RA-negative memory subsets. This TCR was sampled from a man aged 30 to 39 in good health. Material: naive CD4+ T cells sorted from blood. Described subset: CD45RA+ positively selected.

The CDR3, as DNA: TGTGCCAGCAATAAACCAGGGGAAAGGAACTATGGCTACACCTTC. Translating it yields CASNKPGERNYGYTF. The V gene is TRBV28, the J gene TRBJ1-2; D may be TRBD1 (6 bases). V was cut by 7 bases and J by 2 bases, with 17 bases left in between. The CDR3 is 15 amino acids. Germline CDR1 and CDR2: MDHEN and SYDVKM.